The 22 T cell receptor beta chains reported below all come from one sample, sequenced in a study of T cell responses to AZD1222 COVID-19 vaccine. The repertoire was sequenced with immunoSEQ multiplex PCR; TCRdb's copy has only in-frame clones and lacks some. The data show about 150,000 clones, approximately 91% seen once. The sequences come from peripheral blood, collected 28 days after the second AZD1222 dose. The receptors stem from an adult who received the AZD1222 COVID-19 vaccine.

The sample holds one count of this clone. CDR3 residues: CASSVDNTRAGYTF. For the CDR3, the DNA is TGTGCCAGCAGCGTGGATAATACCAGGGCCGGCTACACCTTC. This sequence joins TRBV9 and TRBJ1-2, with a possible D match to TRBD1 (5 bases). In germline, CDR1 is SGDLS, CDR2 YYNGEE. This CDR3 has 14 residues. V lost 2 bases to trimming and J lost 8 bases, with 16 bases between them.

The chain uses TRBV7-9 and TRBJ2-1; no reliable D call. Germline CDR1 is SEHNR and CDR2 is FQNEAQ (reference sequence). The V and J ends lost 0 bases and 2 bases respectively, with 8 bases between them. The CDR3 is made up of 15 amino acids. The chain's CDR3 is CASSLARDPYNEQFF. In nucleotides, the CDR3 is TGTGCCAGCAGCTTAGCCCGAGACCCCTACAATGAGCAGTTCTTC.

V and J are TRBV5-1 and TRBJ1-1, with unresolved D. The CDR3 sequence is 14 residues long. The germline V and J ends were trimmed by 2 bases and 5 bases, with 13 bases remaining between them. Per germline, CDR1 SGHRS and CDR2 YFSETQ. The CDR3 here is CASSFWEGRTEAFF. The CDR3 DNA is TGCGCCAGCAGCTTCTGGGAAGGGAGGACTGAAGCTTTCTTT.

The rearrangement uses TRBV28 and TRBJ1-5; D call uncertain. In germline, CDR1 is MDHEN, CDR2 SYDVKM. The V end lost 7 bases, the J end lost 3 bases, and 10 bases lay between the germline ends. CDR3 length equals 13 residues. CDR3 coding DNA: TGTGCCAGCAAAAGCATCGACAATCAGCCCCAGCATTTT. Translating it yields CASKSIDNQPQHF.

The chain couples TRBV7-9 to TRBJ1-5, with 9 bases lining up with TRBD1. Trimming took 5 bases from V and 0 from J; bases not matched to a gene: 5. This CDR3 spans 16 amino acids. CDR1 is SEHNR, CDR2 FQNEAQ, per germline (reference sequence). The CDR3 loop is CASSLGTGNSNQPQHF. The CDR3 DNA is TGTGCCAGCAGCCTGGGGACAGGGAATAGCAATCAGCCCCAGCATTTT.

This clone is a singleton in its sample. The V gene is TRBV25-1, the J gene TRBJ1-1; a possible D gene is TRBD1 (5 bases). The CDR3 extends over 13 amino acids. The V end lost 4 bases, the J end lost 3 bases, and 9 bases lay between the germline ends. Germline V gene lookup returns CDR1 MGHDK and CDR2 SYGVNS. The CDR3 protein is CASSARGYTEAFF. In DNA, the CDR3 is TGTGCCAGCAGTGCACGGGGGTACACTGAAGCTTTCTTT.

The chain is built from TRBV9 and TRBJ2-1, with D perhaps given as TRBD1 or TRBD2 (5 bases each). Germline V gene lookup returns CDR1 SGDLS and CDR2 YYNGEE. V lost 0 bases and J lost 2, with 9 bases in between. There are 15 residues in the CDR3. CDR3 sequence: CASSVVGRTYNEQFF. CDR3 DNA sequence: TGTGCCAGCAGCGTAGTGGGACGGACCTACAATGAGCAGTTCTTC. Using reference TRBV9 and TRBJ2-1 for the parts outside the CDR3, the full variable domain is DSGVTQTPKHLITATGQRVTLRCSPRSGDLSVYWYQQSLDQGLQFLIQYYNGEERAKGNILERFSAQQFPDLHSELNLSSLELGDSALYFCASSVVGRTYNEQFFGPGTRLTVL.

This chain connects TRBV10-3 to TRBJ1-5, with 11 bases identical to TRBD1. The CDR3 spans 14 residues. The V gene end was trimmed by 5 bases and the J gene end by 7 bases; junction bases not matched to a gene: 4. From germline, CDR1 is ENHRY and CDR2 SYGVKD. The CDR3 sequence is CAISPGQGVQPQHF. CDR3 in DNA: TGTGCCATCAGTCCGGGACAGGGGGTCCAGCCCCAGCATTTT.

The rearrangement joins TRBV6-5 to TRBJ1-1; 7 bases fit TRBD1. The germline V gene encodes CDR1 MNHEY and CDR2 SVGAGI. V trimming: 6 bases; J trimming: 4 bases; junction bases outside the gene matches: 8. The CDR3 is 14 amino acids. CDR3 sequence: CASRQGPLGTEAFF. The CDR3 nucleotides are TGTGCCAGCAGACAGGGGCCCCTGGGCACTGAAGCTTTCTTT.

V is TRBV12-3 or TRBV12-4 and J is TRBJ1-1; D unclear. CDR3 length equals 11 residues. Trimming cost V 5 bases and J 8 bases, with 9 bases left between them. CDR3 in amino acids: CASSRASEAFF. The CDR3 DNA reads TGTGCCAGCAGTCGGGCTTCCGAAGCTTTCTTT.

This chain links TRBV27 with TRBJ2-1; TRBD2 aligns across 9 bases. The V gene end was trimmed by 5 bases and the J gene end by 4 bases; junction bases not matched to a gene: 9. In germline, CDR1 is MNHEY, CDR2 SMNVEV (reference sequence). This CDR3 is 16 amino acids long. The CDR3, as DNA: TGTGCCAGCAGTCCTAGCGGGAACCGACTATACAATGAGCAGTTCTTC. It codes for CASSPSGNRLYNEQFF.

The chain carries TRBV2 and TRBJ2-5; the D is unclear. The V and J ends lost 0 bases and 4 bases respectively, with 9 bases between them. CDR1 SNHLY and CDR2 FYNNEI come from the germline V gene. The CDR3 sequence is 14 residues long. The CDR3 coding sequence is TGTGCCAGCAGTGAAGCGCTAATTCCAGAGACCCAGTACTTC. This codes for CASSEALIPETQYF.

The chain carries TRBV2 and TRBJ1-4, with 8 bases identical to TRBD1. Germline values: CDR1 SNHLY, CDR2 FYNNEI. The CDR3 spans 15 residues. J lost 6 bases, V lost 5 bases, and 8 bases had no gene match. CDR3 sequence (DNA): TGTGCCAGCAGTCCCAGGTGGACAGGGTATGAAAAACTGTTTTTT. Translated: CASSPRWTGYEKLFF. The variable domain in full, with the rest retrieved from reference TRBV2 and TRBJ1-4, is EPEVTQTPSHQVTQMGQEVILRCVPISNHLYFYWYRQILGQKVEFLVSFYNNEISEKSEIFDDQFSVERPDGSNFTLKIRSTKLEDSAMYFCASSPRWTGYEKLFFGSGTQLSVL.

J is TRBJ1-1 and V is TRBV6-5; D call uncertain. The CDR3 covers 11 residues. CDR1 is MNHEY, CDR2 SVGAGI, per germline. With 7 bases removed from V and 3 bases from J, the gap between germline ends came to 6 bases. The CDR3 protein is CASTTHTEAFF. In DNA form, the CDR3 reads TGTGCCAGCACAACGCACACTGAAGCTTTCTTT.

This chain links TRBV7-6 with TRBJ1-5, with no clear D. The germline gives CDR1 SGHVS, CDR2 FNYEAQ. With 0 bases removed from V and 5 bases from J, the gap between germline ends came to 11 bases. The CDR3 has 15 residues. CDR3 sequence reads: CASSLASTEDQPQHF. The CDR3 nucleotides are TGTGCCAGCAGCTTAGCTTCGACTGAAGATCAGCCCCAGCATTTT.

This CDR3 is CASSPEGGLVREQFF. The CDR3 bases are TGTGCCAGCAGCCCAGAAGGCGGACTAGTCCGTGAGCAGTTCTTC. This sequence joins TRBV11-3 and TRBJ2-1, with 7 bases fitting TRBD2. Per the germline V gene, CDR1 is SGHNT and CDR2 is YENEEA. V lost 5 bases and J lost 9; bases outside the gene matches: 13. CDR3 length: 15 amino acids.

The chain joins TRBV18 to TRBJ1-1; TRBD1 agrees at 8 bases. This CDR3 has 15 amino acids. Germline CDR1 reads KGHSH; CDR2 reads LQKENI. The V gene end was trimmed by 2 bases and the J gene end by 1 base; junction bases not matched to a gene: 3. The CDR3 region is CASSPGGTGNTEAFF. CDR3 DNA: TGTGCCAGCTCACCAGGAGGGACAGGGAACACTGAAGCTTTCTTT.

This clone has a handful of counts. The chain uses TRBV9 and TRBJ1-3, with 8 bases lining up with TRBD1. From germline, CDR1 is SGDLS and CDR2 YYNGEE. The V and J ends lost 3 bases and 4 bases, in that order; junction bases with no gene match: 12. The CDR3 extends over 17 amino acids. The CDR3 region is CASSAEIHRGSGNTIYF. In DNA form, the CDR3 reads TGTGCCAGCAGCGCCGAGATCCACAGGGGGAGCGGAAACACCATATATTTT.

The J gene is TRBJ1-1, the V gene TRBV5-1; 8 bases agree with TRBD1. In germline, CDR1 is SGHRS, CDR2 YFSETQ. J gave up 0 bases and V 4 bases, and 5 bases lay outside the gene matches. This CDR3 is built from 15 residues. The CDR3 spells CASSPDRGLNTEAFF. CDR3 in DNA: TGCGCCAGCAGCCCTGACAGGGGTTTGAACACTGAAGCTTTCTTT. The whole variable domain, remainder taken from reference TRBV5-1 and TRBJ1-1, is KAGVTQTPRYLIKTRGQQVTLSCSPISGHRSVSWYQQTPGQGLQFLFEYFSETQRNKGNFPGRFSGRQFSNSRSEMNVSTLELGDSALYLCASSPDRGLNTEAFFGQGTRLTVV.

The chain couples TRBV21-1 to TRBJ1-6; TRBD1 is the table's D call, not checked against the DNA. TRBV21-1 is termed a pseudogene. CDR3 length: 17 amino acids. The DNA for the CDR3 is TGTGCCAGCAGCAAGGACACAGGGGAAGCCTATAATTCACCCCTCCACTTT. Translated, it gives CASSKDTGEAYNSPLHF.

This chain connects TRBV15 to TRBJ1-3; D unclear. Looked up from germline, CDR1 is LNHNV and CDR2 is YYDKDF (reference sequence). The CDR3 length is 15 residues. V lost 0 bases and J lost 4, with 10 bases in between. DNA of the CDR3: TGTGCCACCAGCAGAGAAGGCAGTCCAGGAAACACCATATATTTT. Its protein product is CATSREGSPGNTIYF. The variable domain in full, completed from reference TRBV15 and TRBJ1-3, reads DAMVIQNPRYQVTQFGKPVTLSCSQTLNHNVMYWYQQKSSQAPKLLFHYYDKDFNNEADTPDNFQSRRPNTSFCFLDIRSPGLGDTAMYLCATSREGSPGNTIYFGEGSWLTVV.

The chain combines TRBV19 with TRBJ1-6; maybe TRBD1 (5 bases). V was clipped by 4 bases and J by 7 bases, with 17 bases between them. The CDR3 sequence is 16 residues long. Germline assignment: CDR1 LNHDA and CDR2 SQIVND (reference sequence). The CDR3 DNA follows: TGTGCCAGTAGTACCGACGGTCCTGGGGGAAATTCACCCCTCCACTTT. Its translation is CASSTDGPGGNSPLHF.